The 32 T cell receptor beta chains listed next were all sequenced from one sample in a study of blood T cells in healthy people across ages. It was with a sample-barcoded 5' primer and a J-beta primer mix that a second PCR of roughly 7 to 11 cycles was run. In TCRdb, the 5' RACE reads were re-called with MiXCR into one record per CDR3 protein. Of over 1,500,000 distinct CDR3 sequences listed, 40% to 55% are singletons. The source material was blood. The source is a woman in her forties in good health.

In this sample, this clonotype turned up a few times. CDR3 sequence reads: CASSASHLAEQYF. As DNA, the CDR3 is TGCGCCAGCAGTGCCAGTCATTTAGCCGAGCAGTACTTC. The V call is TRBV5-1, the J call TRBJ2-7; D is ambiguous. Germline CDR1 reads SGHRS; CDR2 reads YFSETQ. CDR3 length: 13 residues. Trimming left V 5 bases short and J 6 bases short, with 15 bases between. Complete variable domain (other parts from reference TRBV5-1 and TRBJ2-7): KAGVTQTPRYLIKTRGQQVTLSCSPISGHRSVSWYQQTPGQGLQFLFEYFSETQRNKGNFPGRFSGRQFSNSRSEMNVSTLELGDSALYLCASSASHLAEQYFGPGTRLTVT.

The chain employs TRBV29-1 and TRBJ2-5, with 15 bases that match TRBD2. In germline, CDR1 is SQVTM, CDR2 ANQGSEA. J gave up 4 bases and V 8 bases, and 8 bases lay outside the gene matches. The CDR3 extends over 15 amino acids. DNA for the CDR3: TGCAGCATCGGACTAGCGGGGGGGGTTAGAGAGACCCAGTACTTC. Amino acids: CSIGLAGGVRETQYF. The entire variable domain, with the rest obtained from reference TRBV29-1 and TRBJ2-5, is as follows: SAVISQKPSRDICQRGTSLTIQCQVDSQVTMMFWYRQQPGQSLTLIATANQGSEATYESGFVIDKFPISRPNLTFSTLTVSNMSPEDSSIYLCSIGLAGGVRETQYFGPGTRLLVL.

A few counts support this clonotype. The CDR3 nucleotides read TGCGCCAGCAACCCCATGGTGGGCGGGGAGGACAATGAGCAGTTCTTC. Protein sequence: CASNPMVGGEDNEQFF. This chain connects TRBV5-1 to TRBJ2-1; D may be TRBD2 (6 bases). Between the trimmed V and J ends, which lost 6 bases and 5 bases, there was a span of 21 bases. The V gene's germline CDR1 is SGHRS and CDR2 YFSETQ. This CDR3 has 16 residues.

This clonotype was counted only a few times. This chain uses TRBV5-1 with TRBJ2-4; 10 nucleotides align to TRBD1. V was pared by 4 bases and J by 4 bases, with 2 bases of the junction left unmatched. The CDR3 contains 14 residues. CDR1 and CDR2 from the germline V gene are SGHRS and YFSETQ. For the CDR3, the DNA is TGCGCCAGCAGCGCGGGACAGGGGAAAAACATTCAGTACTTC. It encodes CASSAGQGKNIQYF.

The chain employs TRBV4-1 and TRBJ1-2; D not resolved. Trimming removed 0 bases at V and 4 bases at J, with 12 bases between. CDR1 and CDR2 (germline): MGHRA, YSYEKL. The CDR3 is made up of 15 amino acids. CDR3 residues: CASSQESPRGYGYTF. The DNA for the CDR3 is TGCGCCAGCAGCCAAGAGTCGCCACGCGGCTATGGCTACACCTTC.

The rearrangement joins TRBV18 to TRBJ1-5; 12 bases are shared with TRBD1. The CDR3 loop spans 17 amino acids. Germline loops: CDR1 KGHSH, CDR2 LQKENI. Trimming cost V 3 bases and J 7 bases; bases outside gene matches: 10. As DNA, the CDR3 is TGTGCCAGCTCACCCCCGGGACAGGGGGCCTCGAAGCAGCCCCAGCATTTT. Encoded protein: CASSPPGQGASKQPQHF. Full variable domain (remainder filled in from reference TRBV18 and TRBJ1-5): NAGVMQNPRHLVRRRGQEARLRCSPMKGHSHVYWYRQLPEEGLKFMVYLQKENIIDESGMPKERFSAEFPKEGPSILRIQQVVRGDSAAYFCASSPPGQGASKQPQHFGDGTRLSIL.

This clonotype was picked up a small number of times. The CDR3 bases are TGTGCCACCAGCGCCAGTTTGGGTAGCTCCTACAATGAGCAGTTCTTC. Translation: CATSASLGSSYNEQFF. The chain has TRBV15 and TRBJ2-1; no definite D call. The CDR3 length is 16 residues. Between the trimmed V and J ends, which lost 5 bases and 0 bases, there was a span of 14 bases. Germline CDR1 reads LNHNV; CDR2 reads YYDKDF (reference sequence).

This clonotype was found a few times. V usage is TRBV28 and J usage is TRBJ1-6, with 10 positions matching TRBD1. Per the germline V gene, CDR1 is MDHEN and CDR2 is SYDVKM. The junction had 5 bases not matched to a gene; V was cut back by 2 bases and J by 7 bases. This CDR3 spans 16 amino acids. CDR3 sequence: CASSLVGQGRNSPLHF. The CDR3 DNA reads as TGTGCCAGCAGTTTAGTGGGACAGGGGAGGAATTCACCCCTCCACTTT.

The chain joins TRBV21-1 to TRBJ2-3; the table names TRBD2, a call not compared with the DNA. TRBV21-1 is a recognized pseudogene. The CDR3 spans 17 residues. CDR3 DNA: TGTGCCAGCAGCAAAGAGGTTCCTCCTTTTTGGTTGGATACGCAGTATTTT. Amino acids: CASSKEVPPFWLDTQYF.

The V and J genes are TRBV6-2 or TRBV6-3 and TRBJ2-1; TRBD2 matches 13 bases. V shed 4 bases and J 0 bases; nucleotides not matched to a gene: 3. Germline values: CDR1 MNHEY, CDR2 SVGEGT. CDR3 length: 17 amino acids. The CDR3 is CASSSGTSGVSYNEQFF. CDR3 bases: TGTGCCAGCAGTTCCGGGACTAGCGGGGTCTCCTACAATGAGCAGTTCTTC.

The sample holds a few counts of this clonotype. This rearrangement joins TRBV4-2 to TRBJ2-1, with a tentative D call TRBD2 (7 bases). V lost 2 bases and J 5 bases, leaving 16 bases between the germline ends. The CDR3 is 16 residues long. Germline V gene data show CDR1 as LGHNA and CDR2 as YNFKEQ. This chain's CDR3 is CASSQQSAGANNEQFF. CDR3 DNA sequence: TGTGCCAGCAGCCAACAATCCGCGGGGGCCAACAATGAGCAGTTCTTC.

The chain uses TRBV20-1 and TRBJ2-1; 9 bases line up with TRBD1. The J segment lost 8 bases and the V segment lost 5 bases, leaving 13 bases of the junction unmatched. Germline V gene data show CDR1 as DFQATT and CDR2 as SNEGSKA (reference sequence). This CDR3 comprises 15 residues. CDR3 sequence (DNA): TGCAGTGCTGAGGCCGGGACAGGGTCTTCCTATGAGCAGTTCTTC. The encoded protein is CSAEAGTGSSYEQFF.

The chain has TRBV28 and TRBJ2-1, with 7 bases identical to TRBD2. Germline V gives CDR1 MDHEN, CDR2 SYDVKM. The CDR3 loop spans 11 amino acids. V shed 11 bases and J 5 bases; nucleotides not matched to a gene: 3. CDR3 protein: CAGGGHNEQFF. CDR3 nucleotides: TGTGCCGGGGGGGGACACAATGAGCAGTTCTTC.

The chain is built from TRBV5-1 and TRBJ1-1; D is undetermined. V was pared by 2 bases and J by 2 bases, with 13 bases between. CDR1 SGHRS and CDR2 YFSETQ come from the germline V gene. The CDR3 has 15 amino acids. CDR3 in DNA: TGCGCCAGCAGCTTTACTATCTCAAGAAACACTGAAGCTTTCTTT. Protein product: CASSFTISRNTEAFF.

This clonotype occurred a few times. This chain joins TRBV20-1 and TRBJ2-5; D gene uncertain. In germline, CDR1 is DFQATT, CDR2 SNEGSKA (reference sequence). The CDR3 is 12 amino acids. The V gene lost 1 base and the J gene lost 3 bases, with 6 bases spanning the gap. In DNA form, the CDR3 reads TGCAGTGCTAGAGCAGAGGAAGAGACCCAGTACTTC. Amino acid sequence: CSARAEEETQYF.

V gene TRBV6-6 combines with J gene TRBJ2-4, with D maybe TRBD1 (6 bases). The tail of the sequence fits TRBJ2-5 better, so the J call may be wrong. The CDR3 is 13 amino acids. Germline values: CDR1 MNHNY, CDR2 SVGAGI (reference sequence). CDR3 DNA sequence: TGTGCCAGCAGGGGCCCAGGGGAAGAGACCCAGTACTTC. Encoded protein: CASRGPGEETQYF.

The chain uses TRBV12-3 or TRBV12-4 and TRBJ2-5; D is unclear. The CDR3 is made up of 15 amino acids. The V end was cut by 5 bases, the J end by 0 bases, with 13 bases between. The chain's CDR3 is CASSTPDQYQETQYF. CDR3 DNA sequence: TGTGCCAGCAGTACCCCGGACCAGTACCAAGAGACCCAGTACTTC.

V usage is TRBV5-6 and J usage is TRBJ2-1; D uncertain. The germline CDR1 and CDR2 sequences are SGHDT and YYEEEE. This CDR3 is 12 amino acids long. Deletions cut 3 bases from V and 8 bases from J, with 9 bases between. CDR3 amino acids: CASSSWADEQFF. Here the CDR3 DNA reads TGTGCCAGCAGCTCCTGGGCGGATGAGCAGTTCTTC.

The sample holds many counts of this clonotype. The chain carries TRBV20-1 and TRBJ2-5; 10 bases are shared with TRBD1. The germline V gene has CDR1 DFQATT and CDR2 SNEGSKA (reference sequence). V shed 0 bases, J shed 4 bases, and the junction held 5 bases outside the gene matches. The CDR3 extends over 15 amino acids. CDR3 DNA: TGCAGTGCTAGAGATGCCGGGACAGGGGTAGAGACCCAGTACTTC. This translates into CSARDAGTGVETQYF.

The chain employs TRBV5-1 and TRBJ2-1, with a tentative D call TRBD2 (5 bases). The CDR3 has 14 amino acids. Deletions cut 4 bases from V and 8 bases from J, with 16 bases between. CDR1 and CDR2 (germline): SGHRS, YFSETQ. CDR3 loop: CASSPERADDEQFF. The CDR3 DNA reads TGCGCCAGCAGCCCCGAGAGGGCTGACGATGAGCAGTTCTTC.

The gene calls are TRBV20-1 and TRBJ2-5; 8 bases agree with TRBD2. The CDR3 is 16 residues long. V dropped 4 bases and J dropped 2; count of bases not matched to a gene: 12. From germline, CDR1 is DFQATT and CDR2 SNEGSKA (reference sequence). CDR3 sequence reads: CSATELAEHDQETQYF. CDR3 nucleotide sequence: TGCAGTGCTACGGAACTAGCGGAACACGATCAAGAGACCCAGTACTTC.

The chain recombines TRBV4-2 with TRBJ2-3; 8 bases are shared with TRBD2. This CDR3 region has 15 residues. The ends lost 1 base at V and 9 bases at J; junction bases unmatched: 9. In germline, CDR1 is LGHNA, CDR2 YNFKEQ. This CDR3 reads CASSQASGLDATQYF. The CDR3 bases are TGTGCCAGCAGCCAAGCCTCGGGACTAGATGCGACGCAGTATTTT.

V is TRBV10-3 and J is TRBJ2-7; D is perhaps TRBD1 (6 bases). V was shortened by 10 bases and J by 5 bases, with 15 bases between the two germline ends. The germline CDR1 and CDR2 sequences are ENHRY and SYGVKD. This CDR3 spans 12 amino acids. The CDR3 spells CATLDRRDEQYF. CDR3 DNA sequence: TGTGCCACACTCGACAGGAGAGACGAGCAGTACTTC.

The chain carries TRBV24-1 and TRBJ2-7; TRBD1 might be the D (5 bases). CDR1 KGHDR and CDR2 SFDVKD come from the germline V gene. The CDR3 is 15 residues long. Trimming took 4 bases from V and 1 from J, leaving 13 bases between them. The CDR3 protein is CATSDSTDVSYEQYF. For the CDR3, the DNA is TGTGCCACCAGTGACTCGACAGATGTATCCTACGAGCAGTACTTC.

The J gene is TRBJ1-5, the V gene TRBV20-1; TRBD1 aligns across 7 bases. This CDR3 spans 16 amino acids. CDR1 is DFQATT and CDR2 is SNEGSKA in the germline V gene (reference sequence). The ends lost 6 bases at V and 3 bases at J; junction bases unmatched: 14. CDR3 residues: CSAKIQGGVDNQPQHF. CDR3 sequence (DNA): TGCAGTGCCAAAATCCAGGGGGGAGTGGACAATCAGCCCCAGCATTTT.

This clonotype was seen more than once but under ten times. The chain has TRBV7-9 and TRBJ2-1; D may be TRBD1 or TRBD2 (6 bases each). Germline V lookup: CDR1 SEHNR, CDR2 FQNEAQ (reference sequence). Trimming stripped 5 bases from V and 11 bases from J, with 19 bases between. The CDR3 has 14 amino acids. The CDR3 sequence is CASSLPSWGAKQFF. The CDR3 bases are TGTGCCAGCAGCCTGCCCTCATGGGGGGCTAAGCAGTTCTTC.

This clonotype was seen once. The rearrangement joins TRBV2 to TRBJ2-1; 11 bases line up with TRBD2. The length of the CDR3 is 14 residues. Germline V gives CDR1 SNHLY, CDR2 FYNNEI. Losses at the gene ends were 7 bases for V and 9 bases for J; bases not matched to a gene: 8. DNA of the CDR3: TGTGCCAGCATCCTAGCGGGGGGACTATCTGAGCAGTTCTTC. Residues: CASILAGGLSEQFF.

In its sample, this clonotype was seen a few times. The rearrangement joins TRBV29-1 to TRBJ2-5, with D possibly matching TRBD1 (6 bases). Trimming removed 8 bases at V and 0 bases at J, with 10 bases between. Per germline, CDR1 SQVTM and CDR2 ANQGSEA. There are 12 residues in the CDR3. The CDR3 sequence is CSSRQDQETQYF. As DNA, the CDR3 is TGCAGCAGCCGACAGGACCAAGAGACCCAGTACTTC. The complete variable domain, with remaining parts taken from reference TRBV29-1 and TRBJ2-5, reads SAVISQKPSRDICQRGTSLTIQCQVDSQVTMMFWYRQQPGQSLTLIATANQGSEATYESGFVIDKFPISRPNLTFSTLTVSNMSPEDSSIYLCSSRQDQETQYFGPGTRLLVL.

The chain uses TRBV6-6 and TRBJ2-1, with D tentatively TRBD2 (6 bases). With 5 bases removed from V and 10 bases from J, the gap between germline ends came to 21 bases. The CDR3 length is 15 residues. The germline V gene encodes CDR1 MNHNY and CDR2 SVGAGI (reference sequence). CDR3 protein: CASSNPHSLAGEQFF. DNA of the CDR3: TGTGCCAGCAGTAACCCACACTCACTAGCTGGGGAGCAGTTCTTC.

This clonotype was seen a handful of times. J is TRBJ2-7 and V is TRBV5-1; 7 bases are shared with TRBD1. This CDR3 contains 14 residues. V was clipped by 3 bases and J by 6 bases; unmatched bases: 9. From germline, CDR1 is SGHRS and CDR2 YFSETQ. Here the CDR3 reads CASSSPGQMGEQYF. The CDR3 region has the DNA TGCGCCAGCAGCTCCCCGGGACAGATGGGCGAGCAGTACTTC.

The chain couples TRBV7-3 to TRBJ2-1, with D possibly being TRBD2 (6 bases). The CDR3 runs to 15 residues. Germline values: CDR1 SGHTA, CDR2 FQGTGA. V shed 2 bases and J shed 8 bases, with 16 bases lying between them. CDR3 sequence reads: CASSLGVAGSDEQFF. The CDR3 nucleotides read TGTGCCAGCAGCTTAGGAGTTGCGGGGAGCGATGAGCAGTTCTTC.

The chain employs TRBV20-1 and TRBJ1-4; TRBD1 might be the D (5 bases). V was cut by 0 bases and J by 10 bases, with 15 bases left in between. The length of the CDR3 is 14 residues. Germline-derived CDR1 and CDR2 are DFQATT and SNEGSKA (reference sequence). CDR3 protein: CSARDRRAGGKLFF. In DNA form, the CDR3 reads TGCAGTGCTAGAGATCGCAGGGCCGGGGGAAAACTGTTTTTT.